One and the same sample provided the 32 T cell receptor beta chains below, sequenced in a study of siplizumab effects on memory and regulatory T cells. The assay was immunoSEQ multiplex PCR, and TCRdb's table has in-frame clones only and misses some. The top ten hold more than 0.3% of the sample, which has roughly 100,000 clones, approximately 94% seen once. The sequencing input was CD4+ T cells sorted from blood. All receptors derive from a human donor in good health.

This chain joins TRBV6-6 and TRBJ1-1; D is unclear. The CDR3 length is 14 residues. From germline, CDR1 is MNHNY and CDR2 SVGAGI (reference sequence). Trimming removed 0 bases at V and 4 bases at J, with 9 bases between. The CDR3 DNA is TGTGCCAGCAGTTACTCGATAGGGAGCACTGAAGCTTTCTTT. Amino acids: CASSYSIGSTEAFF.

This clone was observed once. The chain joins TRBV7-3 to TRBJ2-3, with D maybe TRBD1 (5 bases). The CDR3 is made up of 15 amino acids. V lost 0 bases and J 1 base, leaving 8 bases between the germline ends. Looked up from germline, CDR1 is SGHTA and CDR2 is FQGTGA. The CDR3 region has the DNA TGTGCCAGCAGCTTAACCGGACAACGCACAGATACGCAGTATTTT. Its protein is CASSLTGQRTDTQYF.

The chain joins TRBV5-1 to TRBJ1-4, with 8 bases aligning to TRBD1. Per germline, CDR1 SGHRS and CDR2 YFSETQ. This CDR3 region has 14 residues. After removal of 4 bases from V and 7 bases from J, the junction contained 6 bases not matched to a gene. CDR3 sequence: CASSPGQGGEKLFF. Written as DNA, the CDR3 is TGCGCCAGCAGCCCTGGACAGGGTGGTGAAAAACTGTTTTTT.

This clone was counted between two and nine times. The chain employs TRBV25-1 and TRBJ2-1; 10 bases fit TRBD2. The CDR3 consists of 14 residues. The germline V gene encodes CDR1 MGHDK and CDR2 SYGVNS. Unmatched junction bases numbered 13, after V lost 5 bases and J lost 15 bases. The CDR3: CASSPVGLANSWFF. DNA for the CDR3: TGTGCCAGCAGTCCAGTGGGACTAGCGAATTCGTGGTTCTTC.

A single count supports this clone. V usage is TRBV6-6 and J usage is TRBJ2-1; no firm D call. CDR3 length: 15 residues. V was clipped by 2 bases and J by 1 base, with 9 bases between them. Germline V gives CDR1 MNHNY, CDR2 SVGAGI (reference sequence). The CDR3 is CASSYDGHSYNEQFF. The CDR3 DNA is TGTGCCAGCAGTTACGACGGGCATTCCTACAATGAGCAGTTCTTC.

This clone was picked up one time. The chain recombines TRBV16 with TRBJ1-1; D possibly corresponds to TRBD1 (5 bases). Germline values: CDR1 KGHSY, CDR2 FQNENV. There are 16 residues in the CDR3. V lost 5 bases to trimming and J lost 8 bases, with 24 bases between them. CDR3 loop: CASSRGTGNAKGEAFF. Here the CDR3 DNA reads TGTGCCAGCAGCAGAGGTACCGGGAACGCTAAGGGGGAAGCTTTCTTT.

The chain carries TRBV5-4 and TRBJ1-2; D gene ambiguous. The germline V gene has CDR1 SGHNT and CDR2 YYREEE (reference sequence). V was clipped by 0 bases and J by 5 bases, with 8 bases between them. The CDR3 has 13 residues. This CDR3 is CASSLGVEYGYTF. The CDR3 coding sequence is TGTGCCAGCAGCTTGGGGGTCGAATATGGCTACACCTTC.

The V and J genes are TRBV4-1 and TRBJ2-7; D not resolved. The CDR3 runs 15 residues. Germline CDR1 and CDR2: MGHRA and YSYEKL. V lost 3 bases and J 2 bases, leaving 14 bases between the germline ends. The CDR3 DNA sequence: TGCGCCAGCAGCCATGCTGGACGAGCCACCTACGAGCAGTACTTC. The encoded protein is CASSHAGRATYEQYF.

The rearrangement uses TRBV11-3 and TRBJ2-7; the D gene could be TRBD1 or TRBD2 (5 bases each). The V and J ends lost 3 bases and 2 bases respectively, with 8 bases between them. The CDR3 sequence is 13 residues long. CDR1 and CDR2 (germline): SGHNT, YENEEA. CDR3 protein: CASSLGRPYEQYF. The CDR3, as DNA: TGTGCCAGCAGCTTGGGACGTCCCTACGAGCAGTACTTC.

V gene TRBV7-9 combines with J gene TRBJ2-5; no reliable D call. V was pared by 5 bases and J by 5 bases, with 15 bases between. The CDR3 is made up of 14 amino acids. CDR1 is SEHNR, CDR2 FQNEAQ, per germline (reference sequence). The CDR3 spells CASSASIAGETQYF. The CDR3 DNA follows: TGTGCCAGCAGCGCGTCGATCGCCGGGGAGACCCAGTACTTC.

The chain uses TRBV15 and TRBJ1-2, with 7 nucleotides matching TRBD1. Trimming took 3 bases from V and 4 from J; bases not matched to a gene: 5. In germline, CDR1 is LNHNV, CDR2 YYDKDF (reference sequence). The CDR3 contains 14 residues. The CDR3 spells CATSSGTALYGYTF. CDR3 nucleotide sequence: TGTGCCACCAGCAGCGGGACAGCCCTCTATGGCTACACCTTC.

This rearrangement joins TRBV5-6 to TRBJ2-2; no firm D call. Germline-derived CDR1 and CDR2 are SGHDT and YYEEEE. CDR3 size: 15 residues. V was cut by 1 base and J by 4 bases, with 11 bases left in between. This chain's CDR3 is CASSLRERITGELFF. As DNA, the CDR3 is TGTGCCAGCAGCTTGCGCGAAAGAATCACCGGGGAGCTGTTTTTT.

The V call is TRBV18, the J call TRBJ1-1; possibly TRBD1 for D (5 bases). The CDR3 runs 15 residues. From germline, CDR1 is KGHSH and CDR2 LQKENI. V lost 4 bases to trimming and J lost 8 bases, with 20 bases between them. The CDR3 reads CASSLLTGTAKEAFF. CDR3 DNA: TGTGCCAGCTCACTCCTCACTGGGACGGCAAAAGAAGCTTTCTTT.

This chain connects TRBV4-1 to TRBJ1-5; 8 bases match TRBD1. V was pared by 4 bases and J by 9 bases, with 8 bases of the junction left unmatched. The germline V gene has CDR1 MGHRA and CDR2 YSYEKL. The CDR3 consists of 14 residues. DNA for the CDR3: TGCGCCAGCAGCCCCGGGACAGGCAATTGGCCCCAGCATTTT. It is translated as CASSPGTGNWPQHF.

The V call is TRBV19, the J call TRBJ2-5; 15 bases are shared with TRBD2. CDR3 length: 15 amino acids. Germline V gene data show CDR1 as LNHDA and CDR2 as SQIVND (reference sequence). V was pared by 3 bases and J by 11 bases, with 7 bases of the junction left unmatched. The CDR3 reads CASSIGTSGRTVQYF. The CDR3 DNA reads TGTGCCAGTAGTATTGGGACTAGCGGGAGGACAGTTCAGTACTTC.

This rearrangement joins TRBV10-1 to TRBJ2-1; 7 bases are a match to TRBD1. The V segment lost 2 bases and the J segment 6 bases; nucleotides outside the gene matches: 10. Per the germline V gene, CDR1 is WNHNN and CDR2 is SYGVQD (reference sequence). The CDR3 spans 16 residues. The CDR3: CASSEGRTGGANEQFF. Here the CDR3 DNA reads TGCGCCAGCAGTGAGGGTCGGACAGGTGGGGCCAATGAGCAGTTCTTC.

The rearrangement joins TRBV29-1 to TRBJ1-2, with D possibly TRBD1 on 5 matching bases. The V end was cut by 2 bases, the J end by 0 bases, with 10 bases between. The CDR3 runs 14 residues. Germline assignment: CDR1 SQVTM and CDR2 ANQGSEA. The CDR3 protein is CSVERGSTNYGYTF. The CDR3 nucleotides read TGCAGCGTTGAACGGGGGTCGACTAACTATGGCTACACCTTC.

The chain recombines TRBV6-1 with TRBJ1-2; the match to TRBD1 covers 7 bases. The CDR3 extends over 17 amino acids. CDR1 is MNHNS and CDR2 is SASEGT in the germline V gene. Trimming removed 0 bases from V and 4 bases from J; junction bases left unmatched: 11. The CDR3 loop is CASSEAGGNRGGYGYTF. The DNA for the CDR3 is TGTGCCAGCAGTGAAGCGGGAGGCAACAGGGGAGGCTATGGCTACACCTTC.

The chain employs TRBV2 and TRBJ1-6; no reliable D call. Trimming removed 3 bases from V and 5 bases from J, with 8 bases in between. This CDR3 is 14 amino acids long. Per the germline V gene, CDR1 is SNHLY and CDR2 is FYNNEI. Here the CDR3 DNA reads TGTGCCAGCAGTGATAACTTCAATAATTCACCCCTCCACTTT. Encoded protein: CASSDNFNNSPLHF.

The rearrangement joins TRBV6-5 to TRBJ2-4; D is unresolved. This CDR3 spans 15 amino acids. V lost 5 bases to trimming and J lost 0 bases, with 11 bases between them. Germline-derived CDR1 and CDR2 are MNHEY and SVGAGI. CDR3 in amino acids: CASSTKRLAKNIQYF. Here the CDR3 DNA reads TGTGCCAGCAGTACGAAGAGACTAGCCAAAAACATTCAGTACTTC.

The rearrangement uses TRBV5-6 and TRBJ2-5, with D tentatively TRBD2 (7 bases). V lost 2 bases to trimming and J lost 6 bases, with 11 bases between them. Germline V lookup: CDR1 SGHDT, CDR2 YYEEEE. CDR3 size: 13 residues. CDR3 residues: CASSFGGAKTQYF. The CDR3 nucleotides read TGTGCCAGCAGCTTTGGGGGGGCAAAGACCCAGTACTTC.

The chain couples TRBV7-8 to TRBJ2-2; 8 bases match TRBD2. From germline, CDR1 is SGHVS and CDR2 FQNEAQ. The CDR3 is 16 residues long. J gave up 3 bases and V 5 bases, and 8 bases lay outside the gene matches. CDR3 bases: TGTGCCAGCAGCCCGAGGGCGCGGGGGGACACCGGGGAGCTGTTTTTT. This translates into CASSPRARGDTGELFF.

The chain has TRBV30 and TRBJ1-2; TRBD1 matches 7 bases. CDR1 and CDR2 (germline): GTSNPN, SVGIG (reference sequence). V lost 5 bases and J lost 6; bases outside the gene matches: 15. The CDR3 contains 15 residues. The CDR3 region is CAWGSPRTGTHGYTF. DNA of the CDR3: TGTGCCTGGGGTTCTCCTCGGACAGGTACTCATGGCTACACCTTC.

The rearrangement links TRBV2 to TRBJ1-5, with D possibly matching TRBD1 (5 bases). The germline gives CDR1 SNHLY, CDR2 FYNNEI. This CDR3 region has 15 residues. V shed 6 bases and J shed 0 bases, with 12 bases lying between them. In DNA form, the CDR3 reads TGTGCCAGCAGCACCGGGGGGGATAGCAATCAGCCCCAGCATTTT. This codes for CASSTGGDSNQPQHF.

The rearrangement links TRBV18 to TRBJ2-6; TRBD2 aligns across 7 bases. The CDR3 contains 15 residues. Trimming at V came to 4 bases and at J to 1 base, leaving 1 base not matched to a gene. Per the germline V gene, CDR1 is KGHSH and CDR2 is LQKENI. For the CDR3, the DNA is TGTGCCAGCTCACTGGGGGGGTCTGGGGCCAACGTCCTGACTTTC. Translated, it gives CASSLGGSGANVLTF.

The CDR3 nucleotides read TGTGCCAGCAGCTTGGCGTCACTAGCGGGGATGAGGACCTACAATGAGCAGTTCTTC. This encodes CASSLASLAGMRTYNEQFF. The chain couples TRBV5-4 to TRBJ2-1; 10 bases map to TRBD2. CDR3 length equals 19 residues. The ends lost 0 bases at V and 2 bases at J; junction bases unmatched: 11. CDR1 is SGHNT and CDR2 is YYREEE in the germline V gene (reference sequence).

V usage is TRBV11-2 and J usage is TRBJ1-1; 11 nucleotides line up with TRBD1. With V trimmed by 5 bases and J by 0 bases, 8 bases remained unmatched. CDR1 SGHAT and CDR2 FQNNGV come from the germline V gene. The CDR3 has 17 residues. As DNA, the CDR3 is TGTGCCAGCAGCAAACCGGGACAGGGGGTTATGAACACTGAAGCTTTCTTT. Protein product: CASSKPGQGVMNTEAFF.

The genes are TRBV18 and TRBJ1-5, with D tentatively TRBD1 (5 bases). The germline V gene has CDR1 KGHSH and CDR2 LQKENI. Trimming pared 2 bases from V and 1 base from J, leaving 15 bases between. CDR3 length equals 17 residues. CDR3 protein: CASSPYSGTASNQPQHF. The CDR3 DNA is TGTGCCAGCTCACCATACTCCGGGACGGCGAGCAATCAGCCCCAGCATTTT. Using reference TRBV18 and TRBJ1-5 for the parts outside the CDR3, the full variable domain is NAGVMQNPRHLVRRRGQEARLRCSPMKGHSHVYWYRQLPEEGLKFMVYLQKENIIDESGMPKERFSAEFPKEGPSILRIQQVVRGDSAAYFCASSPYSGTASNQPQHFGDGTRLSIL.

V is TRBV20-1 and J is TRBJ2-5; D is unclear. Germline V gives CDR1 DFQATT, CDR2 SNEGSKA (reference sequence). This CDR3 spans 10 amino acids. CDR3: CGTSRETQYF. CDR3 nucleotide sequence: TGCGGTACGAGTAGGGAGACCCAGTACTTC.

The chain recombines TRBV7-2 with TRBJ1-1; no reliable D call. This CDR3 spans 14 amino acids. Between the trimmed V and J ends, which lost 4 bases and 2 bases, there was a span of 11 bases. Germline CDR1 reads SGHTA; CDR2 reads FQGNSA. The DNA for the CDR3 is TGTGCCAGCAGCTCCGAGTTTGCAAACACTGAAGCTTTCTTT. Protein sequence: CASSSEFANTEAFF.

The gene calls are TRBV5-6 and TRBJ2-3; D remains unclear. In germline, CDR1 is SGHDT, CDR2 YYEEEE. Trimming stripped 2 bases from V and 4 bases from J, with 5 bases between. The length of the CDR3 is 12 residues. The CDR3 loop is CASSFSADTQYF. The DNA of the CDR3 is TGTGCCAGCAGCTTTTCGGCAGATACGCAGTATTTT.

V gene TRBV2 combines with J gene TRBJ2-7; 9 bases line up with TRBD2. This CDR3 region has 14 residues. The junction had 9 bases not matched to a gene; V was cut back by 5 bases and J by 7 bases. Looked up from germline, CDR1 is SNHLY and CDR2 is FYNNEI. CDR3 amino acids: CASSFSGGMGEQYF. In DNA, the CDR3 is TGTGCCAGCAGTTTTAGCGGGGGAATGGGGGAGCAGTACTTC. Full variable domain (outside the CDR3, taken from reference TRBV2 and TRBJ2-7): EPEVTQTPSHQVTQMGQEVILRCVPISNHLYFYWYRQILGQKVEFLVSFYNNEISEKSEIFDDQFSVERPDGSNFTLKIRSTKLEDSAMYFCASSFSGGMGEQYFGPGTRLTVT.